These 19 T cell receptor beta chains came from one sample sequenced in a study of blood T cell repertoires in COVID-19. Some clones are missing from TCRdb's copy, which holds only in-frame ones; the method was immunoSEQ multiplex PCR. The data show around 140,000 clones, roughly 80% seen once. Sequenced material: peripheral blood. The source of these receptors is a man in his 70s who had recovered from COVID-19.

In this sample, this clone turned up once. The rearrangement links TRBV10-3 to TRBJ2-7; TRBD1 aligns across 7 bases. The CDR3 sequence is 14 residues long. Looked up from germline, CDR1 is ENHRY and CDR2 is SYGVKD. V trimming: 6 bases; J trimming: 0 bases; junction bases outside the gene matches: 5. Here the CDR3 reads CAISPGQSSYEQYF. For the CDR3, the DNA is TGTGCCATCAGCCCGGGACAGAGCTCCTACGAGCAGTACTTC.

The chain combines TRBV7-2 with TRBJ2-1; 7 bases are a match to TRBD1. The CDR3 has 15 residues. Trimming at V came to 4 bases and at J to 1 base, leaving 4 bases not matched to a gene. The V gene's germline CDR1 is SGHTA and CDR2 FQGNSA. DNA for the CDR3: TGTGCCAGCAGCTGGGACAGACAATCCTACAATGAGCAGTTCTTC. Translating it yields CASSWDRQSYNEQFF.

The chain has TRBV5-4 and TRBJ2-2; 15 bases are shared with TRBD2. The V gene's germline CDR1 is SGHNT and CDR2 YYREEE (reference sequence). The CDR3 has 17 residues. Germline trimming cut 5 bases from V and 2 bases from J; bases unmatched to any gene: 4. The CDR3: CASRSGLAGGNTGELFF. The CDR3 DNA follows: TGTGCCAGCAGGTCGGGACTAGCGGGAGGTAACACCGGGGAGCTGTTTTTT.

There are a few counts of this clone. The V call is TRBV28, the J call TRBJ2-3, with a weak D call TRBD2 (6 bases). V was clipped by 6 bases and J by 4 bases, with 14 bases between them. The CDR3 is made up of 14 amino acids. Germline V gene data show CDR1 as MDHEN and CDR2 as SYDVKM. DNA for the CDR3: TGTGCCAGCAGCGTAGCGGAGGGGCCAGATACGCAGTATTTT. Translation gives CASSVAEGPDTQYF.

The chain has TRBV27 and TRBJ2-1, with 7 bases lining up with TRBD2. Trimming at V came to 2 bases and at J to 9 bases, leaving 10 bases not matched to a gene. There are 15 residues in the CDR3. Germline CDR1 is MNHEY and CDR2 is SMNVEV (reference sequence). CDR3 nucleotide sequence: TGTGCCAGCAGTTTAGGGGGGGAGGGCCTCGTTGAGCAGTTCTTC. Amino acid sequence: CASSLGGEGLVEQFF.

V is TRBV6-5 and J is TRBJ2-7; 7 positions match TRBD1. Germline-derived CDR1 and CDR2 are MNHEY and SVGAGI. J gave up 4 bases and V 6 bases, and 12 bases lay outside the gene matches. The CDR3 sequence is 15 residues long. The CDR3 reads CASSLGQAGRYEQYF. The CDR3 region has the DNA TGTGCCAGCAGCCTCGGACAGGCCGGAAGGTACGAGCAGTACTTC.

J is TRBJ2-3 and V is TRBV5-8; 13 bases line up with TRBD2. V lost 3 bases and J lost 2; bases outside the gene matches: 3. The CDR3 sequence is 16 residues long. Germline V CDR1 and CDR2: SGHTS, YDEGEE. CDR3 in DNA: TGTGCCAGCAGCTCGGGACTAGCGGGGTTCACAGATACGCAGTATTTT. Translation: CASSSGLAGFTDTQYF.

This sequence joins TRBV6-1 and TRBJ1-5, with D hard to call. The CDR3 loop spans 12 amino acids. The V gene's germline CDR1 is MNHNS and CDR2 SASEGT. The V end lost 2 bases, the J end lost 7 bases, and 6 bases lay between the germline ends. The CDR3 nucleotides are TGTGCCAGCAGTGAAAGAGAGCAGCCCCAGCATTTT. This codes for CASSEREQPQHF.

The V call is TRBV5-1, the J call TRBJ2-5; 9 bases are a match to TRBD1. Germline V gene lookup returns CDR1 SGHRS and CDR2 YFSETQ. CDR3 length: 16 amino acids. Losses at the gene ends were 5 bases for V and 2 bases for J; bases not matched to a gene: 10. The CDR3 region has the DNA TGCGCCAGCAGGTTCTGGACAGGGGTGAATCAAGAGACCCAGTACTTC. Protein: CASRFWTGVNQETQYF.

This chain uses TRBV18 with TRBJ2-7; D might be TRBD2 (5 bases). The CDR3 sequence is 13 residues long. V was pared by 2 bases and J by 6 bases, with 11 bases between. Per the germline V gene, CDR1 is KGHSH and CDR2 is LQKENI. CDR3 sequence: CASSPNTAGEQYF. CDR3 coding DNA: TGTGCCAGCTCACCAAATACCGCGGGCGAGCAGTACTTC.

The J gene is TRBJ2-1, the V gene TRBV6-2 or TRBV6-3; 8 bases are shared with TRBD2. The CDR3 extends over 14 amino acids. The trim removed 2 bases at V and 3 bases at J, leaving 0 bases unmatched. Germline loops: CDR1 MNHEY, CDR2 SVGEGT. CDR3 residues: CASSYLAGYNEQFF. For the CDR3, the DNA is TGTGCCAGCAGTTACCTAGCGGGCTACAATGAGCAGTTCTTC.

This clone was seen a few times. The rearrangement links TRBV3-1 (or the pseudogene TRBV3-2) to TRBJ1-5, with D unresolved. This CDR3 comprises 13 residues. The V gene's germline CDR1 is LGHDT and CDR2 YNNKEL (reference sequence). V lost 1 base, J lost 11 bases, and 12 bases lay in between. DNA of the CDR3: TGTGCCAGCAGCCAAGGAGCGGGCAGCACCCAGCATTTT. Translated, it gives CASSQGAGSTQHF.

This clone turned up a few times. CDR3 nucleotides: TGTGCCAGCAATTCAGGGTCCTCCGGGGAGCTGTTTTTT. Protein sequence: CASNSGSSGELFF. The chain carries TRBV6-1 and TRBJ2-2, with D perhaps matching TRBD1 (5 bases). Trimming stripped 7 bases from V and 6 bases from J, with 12 bases between. The CDR3 loop spans 13 amino acids. Germline CDR1 and CDR2: MNHNS and SASEGT.

The J gene is TRBJ2-2, the V gene TRBV7-9, with D possibly TRBD1 on 5 matching bases. The V end was cut by 3 bases, the J end by 0 bases, with 20 bases between. The CDR3 loop spans 19 amino acids. Germline CDR1 SEHNR, CDR2 FQNEAQ (reference sequence). The CDR3 bases are TGTGCCAGCAGCTTGACAGAGTTCAGCCTAAAATCGAACACCGGGGAGCTGTTTTTT. This sequence encodes CASSLTEFSLKSNTGELFF.

The V call is TRBV5-1, the J call TRBJ2-3; D is uncertain. V lost 5 bases, J lost 3 bases, and 10 bases lay in between. In germline, CDR1 is SGHRS, CDR2 YFSETQ. This CDR3 spans 13 amino acids. The chain's CDR3 is CASSLGRTDTQYF. CDR3 coding DNA: TGCGCCAGCAGTCTAGGTCGGACAGATACGCAGTATTTT.

V gene TRBV18 combines with J gene TRBJ2-2; TRBD2 is a possible D gene (6 bases). Germline CDR1 KGHSH, CDR2 LQKENI. The CDR3 runs 16 residues. Trimming shortened V by 5 bases and J by 5 bases, and 18 bases separated the two germline ends. DNA for the CDR3: TGTGCCAGCTCATCGGGGGAGCGGGCCTTGACCGGGGAGCTGTTTTTT. Amino acids: CASSSGERALTGELFF.

This chain links TRBV5-4 with TRBJ1-1; no clear D. The CDR3 has 14 amino acids. V was shortened by 4 bases and J by 4 bases, with 14 bases between the two germline ends. Germline assignment: CDR1 SGHNT and CDR2 YYREEE (reference sequence). CDR3 in amino acids: CASSGREVGTEAFF. CDR3 bases: TGTGCCAGCAGCGGCCGGGAAGTCGGCACTGAAGCTTTCTTT.

Only a few counts were recorded for this clone. The V call is TRBV3-1 (or the pseudogene TRBV3-2), the J call TRBJ2-7; 8 bases fit TRBD2. V was pared by 4 bases and J by 3 bases, with 8 bases of the junction left unmatched. Germline V lookup: CDR1 LGHDT, CDR2 YNNKEL (reference sequence). The CDR3 has 15 residues. The CDR3 nucleotides read TGTGCCAGCAGCCCGGCCGGCGGGAGGATCTACGAGCAGTACTTC. It codes for CASSPAGGRIYEQYF.

The V and J genes are TRBV7-6 and TRBJ2-3, with TRBD2 identical over 8 bases. With 5 bases clipped from V and 5 bases from J, the junction kept 15 bases outside the gene matches. Per germline, CDR1 SGHVS and CDR2 FNYEAQ. The CDR3 has 17 amino acids. The CDR3 region has the DNA TGTGCCAGCAGCAGGAGGGGGTCGGGACTAGTGAAAGATACGCAGTATTTT. This encodes CASSRRGSGLVKDTQYF. Based on the CDR3 plus reference TRBV7-6 and TRBJ2-3, the full variable domain is GAGVSQSPRYKVTKRGQDVALRCDPISGHVSLYWYRQALGQGPEFLTYFNYEAQQDKSGLPNDRFSAERPEGSISTLTIQRTEQRDSAMYRCASSRRGSGLVKDTQYFGPGTRLTVL.